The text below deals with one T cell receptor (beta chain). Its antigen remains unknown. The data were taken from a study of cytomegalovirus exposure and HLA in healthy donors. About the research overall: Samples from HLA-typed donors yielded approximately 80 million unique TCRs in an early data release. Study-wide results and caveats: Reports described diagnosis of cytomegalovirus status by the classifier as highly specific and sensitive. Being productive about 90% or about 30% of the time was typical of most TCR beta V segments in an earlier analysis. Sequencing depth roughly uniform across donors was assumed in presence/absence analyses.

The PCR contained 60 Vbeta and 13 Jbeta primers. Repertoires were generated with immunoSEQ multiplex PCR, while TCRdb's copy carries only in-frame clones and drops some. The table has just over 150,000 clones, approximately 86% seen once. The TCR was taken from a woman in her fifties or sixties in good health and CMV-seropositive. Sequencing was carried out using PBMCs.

CDR3 nucleotide sequence: TGTGCCTGGAGTGCCAGGGGGAATGAGCAGTTCTTC. Residues: CAWSARGNEQFF. The J gene is TRBJ2-1, the V gene TRBV30, with TRBD1 matching 7 bases. The CDR3 runs 12 residues. Germline V CDR1 and CDR2: GTSNPN, SVGIG (reference sequence). J lost 7 bases, V lost 1 base, and 1 base had no gene match.